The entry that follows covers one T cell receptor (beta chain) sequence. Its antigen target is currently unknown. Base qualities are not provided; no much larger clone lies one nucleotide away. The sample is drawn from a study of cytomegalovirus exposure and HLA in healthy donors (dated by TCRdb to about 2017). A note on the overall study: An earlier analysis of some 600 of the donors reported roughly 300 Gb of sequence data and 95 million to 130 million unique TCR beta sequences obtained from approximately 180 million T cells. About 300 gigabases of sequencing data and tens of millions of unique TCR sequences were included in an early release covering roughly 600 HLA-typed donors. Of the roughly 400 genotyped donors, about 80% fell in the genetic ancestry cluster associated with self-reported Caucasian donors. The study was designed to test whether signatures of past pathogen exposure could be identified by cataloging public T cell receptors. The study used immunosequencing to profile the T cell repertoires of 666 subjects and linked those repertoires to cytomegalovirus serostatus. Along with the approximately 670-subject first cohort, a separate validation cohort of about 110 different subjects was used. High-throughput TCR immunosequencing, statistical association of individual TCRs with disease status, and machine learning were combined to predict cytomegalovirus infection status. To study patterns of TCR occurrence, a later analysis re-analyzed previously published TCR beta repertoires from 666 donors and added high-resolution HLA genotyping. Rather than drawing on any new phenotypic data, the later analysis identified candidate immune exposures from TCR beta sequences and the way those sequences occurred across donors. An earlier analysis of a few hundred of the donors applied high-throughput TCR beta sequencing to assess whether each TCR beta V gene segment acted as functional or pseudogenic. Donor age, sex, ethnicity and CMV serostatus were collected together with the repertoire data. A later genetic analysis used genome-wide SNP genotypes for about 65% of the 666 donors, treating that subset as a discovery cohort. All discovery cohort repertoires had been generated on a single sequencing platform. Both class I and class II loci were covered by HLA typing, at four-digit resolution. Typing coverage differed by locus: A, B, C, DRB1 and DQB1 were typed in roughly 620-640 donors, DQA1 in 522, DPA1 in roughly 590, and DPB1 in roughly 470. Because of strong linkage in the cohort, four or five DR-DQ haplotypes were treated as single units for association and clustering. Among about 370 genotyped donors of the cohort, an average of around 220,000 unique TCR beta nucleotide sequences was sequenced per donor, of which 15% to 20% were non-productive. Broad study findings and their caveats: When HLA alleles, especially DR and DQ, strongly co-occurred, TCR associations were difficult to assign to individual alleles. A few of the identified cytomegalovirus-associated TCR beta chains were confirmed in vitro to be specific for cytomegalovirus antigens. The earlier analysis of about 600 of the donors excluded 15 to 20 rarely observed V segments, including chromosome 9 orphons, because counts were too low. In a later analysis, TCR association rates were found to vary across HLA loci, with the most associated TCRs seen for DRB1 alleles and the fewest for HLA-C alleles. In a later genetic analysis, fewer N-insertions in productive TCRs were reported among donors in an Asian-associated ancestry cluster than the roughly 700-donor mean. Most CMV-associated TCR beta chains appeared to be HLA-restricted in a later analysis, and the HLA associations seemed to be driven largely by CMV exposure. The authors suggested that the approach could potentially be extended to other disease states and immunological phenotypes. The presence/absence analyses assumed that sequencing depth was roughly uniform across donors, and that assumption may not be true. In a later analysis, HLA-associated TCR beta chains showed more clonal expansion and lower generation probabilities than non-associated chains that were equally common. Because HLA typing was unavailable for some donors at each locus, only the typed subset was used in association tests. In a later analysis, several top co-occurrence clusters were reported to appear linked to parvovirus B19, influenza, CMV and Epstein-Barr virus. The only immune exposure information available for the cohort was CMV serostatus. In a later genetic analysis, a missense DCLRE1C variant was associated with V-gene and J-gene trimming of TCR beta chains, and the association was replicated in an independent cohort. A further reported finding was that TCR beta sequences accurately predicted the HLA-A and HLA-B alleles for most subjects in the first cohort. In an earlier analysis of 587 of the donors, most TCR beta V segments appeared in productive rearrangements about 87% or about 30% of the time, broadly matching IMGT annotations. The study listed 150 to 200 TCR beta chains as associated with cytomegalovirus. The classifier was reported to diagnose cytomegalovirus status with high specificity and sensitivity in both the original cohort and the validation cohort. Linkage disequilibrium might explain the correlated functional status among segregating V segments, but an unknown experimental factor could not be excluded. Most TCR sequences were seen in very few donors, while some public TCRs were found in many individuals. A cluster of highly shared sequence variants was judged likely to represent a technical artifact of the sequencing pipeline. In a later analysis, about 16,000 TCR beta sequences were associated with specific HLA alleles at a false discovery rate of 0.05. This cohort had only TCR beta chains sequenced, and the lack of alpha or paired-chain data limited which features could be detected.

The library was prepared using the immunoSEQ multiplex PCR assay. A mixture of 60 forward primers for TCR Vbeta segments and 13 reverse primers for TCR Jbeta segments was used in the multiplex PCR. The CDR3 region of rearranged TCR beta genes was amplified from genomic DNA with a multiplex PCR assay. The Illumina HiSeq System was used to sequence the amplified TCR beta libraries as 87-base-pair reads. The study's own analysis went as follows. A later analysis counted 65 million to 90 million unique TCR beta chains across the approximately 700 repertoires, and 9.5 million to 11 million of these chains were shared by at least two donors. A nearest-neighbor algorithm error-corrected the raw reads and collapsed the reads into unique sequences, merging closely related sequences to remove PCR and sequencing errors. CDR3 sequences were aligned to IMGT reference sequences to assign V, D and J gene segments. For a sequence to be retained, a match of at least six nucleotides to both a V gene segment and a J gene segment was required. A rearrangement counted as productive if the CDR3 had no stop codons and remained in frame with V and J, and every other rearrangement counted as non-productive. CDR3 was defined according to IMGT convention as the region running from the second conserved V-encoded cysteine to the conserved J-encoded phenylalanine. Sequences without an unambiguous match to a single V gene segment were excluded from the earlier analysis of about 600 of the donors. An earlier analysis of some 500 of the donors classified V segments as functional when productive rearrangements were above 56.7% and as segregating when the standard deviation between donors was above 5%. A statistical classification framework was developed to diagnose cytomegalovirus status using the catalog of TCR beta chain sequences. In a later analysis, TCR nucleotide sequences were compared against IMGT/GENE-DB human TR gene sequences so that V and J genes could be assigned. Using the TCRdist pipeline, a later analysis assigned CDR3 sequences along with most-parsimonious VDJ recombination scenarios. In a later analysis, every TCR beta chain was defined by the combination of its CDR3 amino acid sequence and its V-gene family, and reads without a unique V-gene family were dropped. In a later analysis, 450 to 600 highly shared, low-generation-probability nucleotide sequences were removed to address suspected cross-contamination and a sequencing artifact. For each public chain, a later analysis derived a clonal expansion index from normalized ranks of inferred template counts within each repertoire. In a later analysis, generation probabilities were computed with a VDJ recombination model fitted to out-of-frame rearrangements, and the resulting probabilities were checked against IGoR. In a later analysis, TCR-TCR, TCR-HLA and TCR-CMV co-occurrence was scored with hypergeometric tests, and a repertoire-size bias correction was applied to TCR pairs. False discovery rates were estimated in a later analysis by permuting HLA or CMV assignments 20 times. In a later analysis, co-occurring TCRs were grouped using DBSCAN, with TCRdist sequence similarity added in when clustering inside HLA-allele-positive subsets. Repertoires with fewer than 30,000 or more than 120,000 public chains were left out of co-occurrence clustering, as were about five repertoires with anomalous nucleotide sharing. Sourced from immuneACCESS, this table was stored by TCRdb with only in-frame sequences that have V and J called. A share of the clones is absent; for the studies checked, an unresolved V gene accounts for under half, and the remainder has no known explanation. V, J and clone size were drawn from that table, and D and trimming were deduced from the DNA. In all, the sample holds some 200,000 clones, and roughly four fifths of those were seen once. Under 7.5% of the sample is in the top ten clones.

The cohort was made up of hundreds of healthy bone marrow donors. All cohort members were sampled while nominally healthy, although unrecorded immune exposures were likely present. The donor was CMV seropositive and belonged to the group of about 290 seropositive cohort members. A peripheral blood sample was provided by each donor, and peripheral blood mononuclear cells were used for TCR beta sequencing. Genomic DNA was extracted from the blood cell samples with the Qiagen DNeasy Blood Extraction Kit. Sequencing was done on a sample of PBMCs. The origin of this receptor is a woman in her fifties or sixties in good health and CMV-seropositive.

The CDR3 sequence is CASSVDSFTDTQYF. The bases are TGTGCCAGCAGCGTAGACAGTTTCACAGATACGCAGTATTTT. The rearranged segments are TRBV9 and TRBJ2-3; confidence is insufficient to name the D gene. CDR1 and CDR2, looked up from the germline V gene, are SGDLS and YYNGEE. The CDR3 numbers 14 residues from cysteine through phenylalanine. The kept DNA is CDR3 alone, 42 bases in frame from the first base. Relative to germline, V is 0 bases shorter and J is 2 bases shorter, with 7 bases between their ends.